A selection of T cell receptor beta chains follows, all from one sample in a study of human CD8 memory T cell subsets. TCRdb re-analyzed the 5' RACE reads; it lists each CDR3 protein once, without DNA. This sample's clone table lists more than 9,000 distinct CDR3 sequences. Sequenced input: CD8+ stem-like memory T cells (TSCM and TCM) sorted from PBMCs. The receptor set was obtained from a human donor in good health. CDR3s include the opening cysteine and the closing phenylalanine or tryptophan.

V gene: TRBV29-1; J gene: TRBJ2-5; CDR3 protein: CSVETSGETQYF
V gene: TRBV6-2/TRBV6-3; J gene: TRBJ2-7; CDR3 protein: CASSLAAYEQYF
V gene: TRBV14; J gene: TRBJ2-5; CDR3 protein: CASSAKTGPRDAQYF
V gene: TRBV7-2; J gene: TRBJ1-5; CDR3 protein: CASSLTTAVNQPQHF
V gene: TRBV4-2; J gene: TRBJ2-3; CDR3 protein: CASSQTLGPTDTQYF
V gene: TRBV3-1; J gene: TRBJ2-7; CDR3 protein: CASSQGLAVYEQYF
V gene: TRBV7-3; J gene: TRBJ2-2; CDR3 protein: CASSLNPGLFPGELFF
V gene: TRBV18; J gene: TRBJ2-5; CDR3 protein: CASSPPLQGDQETQYF
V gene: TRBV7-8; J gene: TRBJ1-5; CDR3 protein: CASSRSTGRPSNQPQHF
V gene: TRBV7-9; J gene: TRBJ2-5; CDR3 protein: CASSLRAITGETQYF
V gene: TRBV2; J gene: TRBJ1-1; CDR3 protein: CASRGGPEHEYTEAFF
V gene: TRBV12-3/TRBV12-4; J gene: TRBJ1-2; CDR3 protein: CASSLRGPDGYTF